These 21 T cell receptor beta chains were sequenced from one sample in a study of T cells in Graves' hyperthyroidism and ophthalmopathy. TCR beta CDR3 sequences were amplified from RNA transcripts. An initial round of RT-PCR targeting the TCR CDR3 relied on the HTBI primer set. Via MiXCR, TCRdb re-called the multiplex PCR reads, giving one row per CDR3 protein. The sample carries approximately 380,000 distinct CDR3 sequences, around 15% recorded once. The sequencing sample was made of blood. The receptors stem from a man aged 50 to 60 with Graves' ophthalmopathy.

This clonotype was detected many times. This chain joins TRBV20-1 and TRBJ1-5, with D tentatively TRBD1 (5 bases). This CDR3 region has 14 residues. The V and J ends lost 5 bases and 0 bases respectively, with 11 bases between them. The germline CDR1 and CDR2 sequences are DFQATT and SNEGSKA (reference sequence). CDR3 DNA sequence: TGCAGTGCTTGGGACGGACTTAGCAATCAGCCCCAGCATTTT. Amino acids: CSAWDGLSNQPQHF.

The chain is built from TRBV7-8 and TRBJ2-1; 11 bases fit TRBD2. V was pared by 4 bases and J by 2 bases, with 4 bases of the junction left unmatched. This CDR3 has 16 amino acids. Looked up from germline, CDR1 is SGHVS and CDR2 is FQNEAQ. The CDR3 reads CASSSLAGGAYNEQFF. The CDR3 DNA reads as TGTGCCAGCAGCTCCTTAGCGGGAGGGGCCTACAATGAGCAGTTCTTC.

This clonotype was picked up many times. This chain uses TRBV30 with TRBJ2-1, with 11 nucleotides matching TRBD2. Trimming cost V 8 bases and J 0 bases; bases outside gene matches: 6. This CDR3 spans 15 amino acids. Germline loops: CDR1 GTSNPN, CDR2 SVGIG (reference sequence). The CDR3 protein is CAEGLAASSYNEQFF. Here the CDR3 DNA reads TGTGCCGAGGGACTAGCGGCTAGCTCCTACAATGAGCAGTTCTTC. The whole variable domain, filled in from reference TRBV30 and TRBJ2-1, reads SQTIHQWPATLVQPVGSPLSLECTVEGTSNPNLYWYRQAAGRGLQLLFYSVGIGQISSEVPQNLSASRPQDRQFILSSKKLLLSDSGFYLCAEGLAASSYNEQFFGPGTRLTVL.

The chain is built from TRBV19 and TRBJ1-2; no clear D gene. V was cut by 8 bases and J by 8 bases, with 18 bases left in between. Looked up from germline, CDR1 is LNHDA and CDR2 is SQIVND (reference sequence). The length of the CDR3 is 13 residues. The CDR3 sequence is CASCQESMWGYTF. In nucleotides, the CDR3 is TGTGCCAGTTGTCAAGAGTCAATGTGGGGCTACACCTTC. Full variable domain (missing parts from reference TRBV19 and TRBJ1-2): DGGITQSPKYLFRKEGQNVTLSCEQNLNHDAMYWYRQDPGQGLRLIYYSQIVNDFQKGDIAEGYSVSREKKESFPLTVTSAQKNPTAFYLCASCQESMWGYTFGSGTRLTVV.

Comments on this clonotype: It may be a read error: a sequence one base away is much more abundant. This rearrangement joins TRBV5-8 to TRBJ2-1, with D possibly matching TRBD2 (6 bases). Per germline, CDR1 SGHTS and CDR2 YDEGEE. The CDR3 sequence is 15 residues long. The chain's CDR3 is CAGSLGGTTYNEQFF. The CDR3 DNA reads as TGTGCCGGCAGCTTGGGGGGTACAACTTACAATGAGCAGTTCTTC.

This clonotype showed up many times. The chain carries TRBV18 and TRBJ2-1; D not certain. The germline CDR1 and CDR2 sequences are KGHSH and LQKENI. Deletions cut 5 bases from V and 3 bases from J, with 17 bases between. CDR3 size: 16 residues. The CDR3 nucleotides are TGTGCCAGCTCATCTAGAACGGACCGATTCTACAATGAGCAGTTCTTC. This gives the protein CASSSRTDRFYNEQFF.

The sample holds many counts of this clonotype. This chain joins TRBV30 and TRBJ2-2; D unresolved. Germline CDR1 reads GTSNPN; CDR2 reads SVGIG (reference sequence). Deletions cut 4 bases from V and 5 bases from J, with 11 bases between. The CDR3 runs 13 residues. The CDR3 DNA reads as TGTGCCTGGAACCCCGCCGGAACCGGGGAGCTGTTTTTT. It specifies CAWNPAGTGELFF.

This sequence joins TRBV3-1 and TRBJ2-5; 9 nucleotides align to TRBD2. The CDR3 is 16 amino acids. The germline gives CDR1 LGHDT, CDR2 YNNKEL (reference sequence). Trimming at V came to 3 bases and at J to 3 bases, leaving 8 bases not matched to a gene. The CDR3 DNA reads TGTGCCAGCAGCCATCCTGGGACTAGCTGGGAAGAGACCCAGTACTTC. It yields the protein CASSHPGTSWEETQYF.

At least ten counts were recorded for this clonotype. This sequence joins TRBV2 and TRBJ2-7; D may be TRBD2 (5 bases). This CDR3 is 13 amino acids long. Germline V gives CDR1 SNHLY, CDR2 FYNNEI. Trimming cost V 3 bases and J 7 bases, with 13 bases left between them. CDR3 sequence reads: CASSDDGPGEQYF. CDR3 bases: TGTGCCAGCAGTGATGACGGTCCGGGGGAGCAGTACTTC.

In its sample, this clonotype was seen many times. The V gene is TRBV30, the J gene TRBJ2-1; 7 positions match TRBD2. The CDR3 covers 12 residues. Germline V gene data show CDR1 as GTSNPN and CDR2 as SVGIG (reference sequence). V shed 5 bases, J shed 7 bases, and the junction held 5 bases outside the gene matches. The CDR3 DNA is TGTGCCTGGGCCCCGGGAGGAAATGAGCAGTTCTTC. Encoded protein: CAWAPGGNEQFF.

This clonotype was seen a handful of times. The V call is TRBV15, the J call TRBJ2-7; D is possibly TRBD1 or TRBD2 (6 bases each). Germline CDR1 LNHNV, CDR2 YYDKDF (reference sequence). V lost 6 bases and J lost 6, with 18 bases in between. This CDR3 contains 14 residues. CDR3 coding DNA: TGTGCCACCAGGGACCCTAGGACAGCGGGCGAGCAGTACTTC. As protein: CATRDPRTAGEQYF.

V is TRBV19 and J is TRBJ2-1; 9 bases are shared with TRBD1. Germline lookup yields CDR1 LNHDA and CDR2 SQIVND (reference sequence). The V gene end was trimmed by 10 bases and the J gene end by 9 bases; junction bases not matched to a gene: 22. The CDR3 extends over 17 amino acids. The CDR3, as DNA: TGTGCCACCCAGCCGAGAGCGAGATGGGACAGGGCGAGTGAGCAGTTCTTC. Its translation is CATQPRARWDRASEQFF.

This clonotype turned up a few times. This chain joins TRBV7-2 and TRBJ1-2, with 8 bases lining up with TRBD1. After removal of 10 bases from V and 7 bases from J, the junction contained 11 bases not matched to a gene. The CDR3 runs 13 residues. Germline V gives CDR1 SGHTA, CDR2 FQGNSA. The CDR3 region is CATGPGQGGGYTF. CDR3 nucleotides: TGTGCCACCGGCCCCGGACAGGGCGGTGGCTACACCTTC.

In its sample, this clonotype was seen many times. The chain has TRBV7-8 and TRBJ2-7, with 8 bases that match TRBD2. From germline, CDR1 is SGHVS and CDR2 FQNEAQ. The CDR3 runs 14 residues. Unmatched junction bases numbered 4, after V lost 6 bases and J lost 0 bases. The CDR3 is CASSTGTSSYEQYF. The DNA for the CDR3 is TGTGCCAGCAGTACCGGGACTAGCTCCTACGAGCAGTACTTC.

This clonotype was counted at least ten times. This rearrangement joins TRBV11-2 to TRBJ2-3, with unresolved D. The germline V gene has CDR1 SGHAT and CDR2 FQNNGV. The CDR3 loop spans 12 amino acids. V was pared by 1 base and J by 5 bases, with 4 bases between. CDR3 coding DNA: TGTGCCAGCAGCTTAGTTCGAGATACGCAGTATTTT. This sequence encodes CASSLVRDTQYF.

This clonotype turned up a few times. This clone may be a read error of a much larger clone one base away. The chain carries TRBV20-1 and TRBJ2-1, with 10 bases that match TRBD2. The CDR3 sequence is 16 residues long. The J segment lost 4 bases and the V segment lost 5 bases, leaving 11 bases of the junction unmatched. The germline V gene encodes CDR1 DFQATT and CDR2 SNEGSKA (reference sequence). The CDR3 sequence is CSASLKREGPYNEQFF. CDR3 nucleotides: TGCAGTGCTTCGTTAAAGCGGGAGGGACCGTACAATGAGCAGTTCTTC.

This clonotype was seen at least ten times. V gene TRBV28 combines with J gene TRBJ1-2, with D possibly being TRBD1 (5 bases). The CDR3 sequence is 11 residues long. Germline loops: CDR1 MDHEN, CDR2 SYDVKM. V was pared by 3 bases and J by 14 bases, with 13 bases between. This chain's CDR3 is CASSFSQGLTF. CDR3 in DNA: TGTGCCAGCAGTTTCAGTCAGGGATTGACCTTC.

This clonotype came up many times. CDR3 sequence reads: CASSPRQSVGNEQFF. Here the CDR3 DNA reads TGTGCCAGCAGCCCCCGACAGAGCGTCGGCAATGAGCAGTTCTTC. The J gene is TRBJ2-1, the V gene TRBV11-2; possibly TRBD1 for D (5 bases). Germline-derived CDR1 and CDR2 are SGHAT and FQNNGV. The CDR3 extends over 15 amino acids. V was clipped by 5 bases and J by 6 bases, with 17 bases between them.

The chain links TRBV10-3 to TRBJ2-3; D is unclear. Trimming took 7 bases from V and 3 from J, leaving 17 bases between them. The CDR3 is 15 residues long. Germline CDR1 is ENHRY and CDR2 is SYGVKD. The CDR3 DNA reads as TGTGCCATCATGCCCGACACCGGTAGGACAGATACGCAGTATTTT. It is translated as CAIMPDTGRTDTQYF.

This chain links TRBV13 with TRBJ2-7; D possibly matches TRBD1 or TRBD2 (5 bases each). Per the germline V gene, CDR1 is PRHDT and CDR2 is FYEKMQ (reference sequence). The CDR3 extends over 16 amino acids. Trimming removed 4 bases at V and 2 bases at J, with 18 bases between. CDR3 nucleotides: TGTGCCAGCAGCTCGAACCGGGACCGGGTTGCCTACGAGCAGTACTTC. This encodes CASSSNRDRVAYEQYF. The whole variable domain, filled in from reference TRBV13 and TRBJ2-7, reads AAGVIQSPRHLIKEKRETATLKCYPIPRHDTVYWYQQGPGQDPQFLISFYEKMQSDKGSIPDRFSAQQFSDYHSELNMSSLELGDSALYFCASSSNRDRVAYEQYFGPGTRLTVT.

There are a few counts of this clonotype. V is TRBV19 and J is TRBJ2-1; no definite D call. The CDR3 spans 16 residues. V was pared by 6 bases and J by 6 bases, with 21 bases between. Per germline, CDR1 LNHDA and CDR2 SQIVND (reference sequence). The chain's CDR3 is CASRDPPPSASNEQFF. CDR3 bases: TGTGCCAGTAGAGACCCCCCTCCTTCCGCGAGCAATGAGCAGTTCTTC.